Listed below are T cell receptor beta chains from one sample, sequenced in a study of blood T cell repertoires in COVID-19. Sequencing used immunoSEQ multiplex PCR; TCRdb keeps in-frame clones, though not all of them. The sample has under 150,000 clones, 70% to 90% seen once. Material: peripheral blood. These receptors were obtained from a woman in her forties or fifties with acute or convalescent COVID-19. The CDR3 runs from the conserved cysteine through the conserved F or W. The D gene is left open where the match is weak. A row's size may be missing; if present it is once, few, many or a size class.

v_call	j_call	d_call	clone_size	cdr3_length	cdr3_aa	cdr3_nt
TRBV14	TRBJ1-1	.	.	17	CASSQGLTSLMNTEAFF	TGTGCCAGCAGCCAAGGTTTAACGAGCCTCATGAACACTGAAGCTTTCTTT
TRBV19	TRBJ1-5	.	.	16	CASSIQDSYSNQPQHF	TGTGCCAGTAGTATCCAGGACAGCTATAGCAATCAGCCCCAGCATTTT
TRBV5-4	TRBJ2-2	.	many	14	CASSPGVSTGELFF	TGTGCCAGCAGCCCGGGAGTAAGCACCGGGGAGCTGTTTTTT
TRBV6-5	TRBJ1-2	.	.	11	CAGGSGYGYTF	TGTGCCGGAGGGTCAGGCTATGGCTACACCTTC
TRBV29-1	TRBJ1-2	.	few	10	CATGNYGYTF	TGCGCTACAGGGAACTATGGCTACACCTTC
TRBV10-3	TRBJ1-1	TRBD1	.	17	CAISESSRTGGRGEAFF	TGTGCCATCAGTGAGTCATCAAGGACAGGGGGCAGGGGTGAAGCTTTCTTT
TRBV29-1	TRBJ1-2	.	.	12	CSVEDRGGGYTF	TGCAGCGTTGAGGACCGTGGGGGCGGCTACACCTTC
TRBV5-8	TRBJ2-5	TRBD2	.	15	CASSPGTSGGETQYF	TGTGCCAGCAGCCCGGGGACTAGCGGGGGGGAGACCCAGTACTTC
TRBV27	TRBJ1-2	.	.	14	CASWTLAGNYGYTF	TGTGCCAGCTGGACTTTGGCGGGAAACTATGGCTACACCTTC
TRBV3-1/TRBV3-2	TRBJ1-1	TRBD1	.	15	CASSQGARGLTEAFF	TGTGCCAGCAGCCAAGGGGCCAGGGGGCTGACTGAAGCTTTCTTT
TRBV30	TRBJ1-6	.	.	12	CAWSVRAGPLHF	TGTGCCTGGAGTGTACGGGCAGGGCCCCTCCACTTT
TRBV20-1	TRBJ1-1	.	.	11	CSARAYTEAFF	TGCAGTGCTAGAGCATACACTGAAGCTTTCTTT
TRBV28	TRBJ2-2	.	.	15	CASSPGQENTGELFF	TGTGCCAGCAGTCCGGGACAAGAGAACACCGGGGAGCTGTTTTTT
TRBV2	TRBJ1-6	.	once	17	CASRPGRMGGPGSPLHF	TGTGCCAGCAGGCCTGGTCGGATGGGGGGACCAGGGTCACCCCTCCACTTT
TRBV3-1/TRBV3-2	TRBJ1-4	.	.	16	CASSLIFTDQNEKLFF	TGTGCCAGCAGCTTGATCTTTACAGACCAAAATGAAAAACTGTTTTTT
TRBV7-9	TRBJ1-6	.	few	15	CASSLGSSYNSPLHF	TGTGCCAGCAGCTTAGGTTCGTCCTATAATTCACCCCTCCACTTT
TRBV19	TRBJ1-6	.	.	14	CASSANSKISPLHF	TGTGCCAGTAGTGCGAACTCCAAGATTTCACCCCTCCACTTT